The rows below give T cell receptor beta chains drawn from one sample of a study of T cell changes during pregnancy in multiple sclerosis. The assay was immunoSEQ multiplex PCR, and TCRdb's table has in-frame clones only and misses some. The data contain under 150,000 clones, 90% to 98% of them singletons. The input for sequencing was peripheral blood, taken after pregnancy. These receptor sequences come from a female donor with multiple sclerosis, enrolled in a pregnancy study. CDR3s include the opening cysteine and the closing phenylalanine or tryptophan. Each record gives: D gene, V gene, J gene, CDR3 protein, CDR3 DNA. A D gene is named only where the DNA matches it firmly.

d_call: .
v_call: TRBV28
j_call: TRBJ1-3
cdr3_aa: CCPEEASSGNTIYF
cdr3_nt: TGCTGCCCTGAGGAGGCCTCCTCTGGAAACACCATATATTTT

d_call: TRBD2
v_call: TRBV6-1
j_call: TRBJ2-7
cdr3_aa: CASSENPKVWLAGFTAYEQYF
cdr3_nt: TGTGCCAGCAGTGAAAACCCCAAGGTATGGCTAGCGGGGTTTACCGCCTACGAGCAGTACTTC

d_call: .
v_call: TRBV5-8
j_call: TRBJ2-5
cdr3_aa: CASSIQGQETQYF
cdr3_nt: TGTGCCAGCAGCATCCAGGGACAAGAGACCCAGTACTTC

d_call: .
v_call: TRBV5-1
j_call: TRBJ2-1
cdr3_aa: CASSLRDFSYNEQFF
cdr3_nt: TGCGCCAGCAGCTTGAGGGACTTCTCCTACAATGAGCAGTTCTTC

d_call: .
v_call: TRBV7-6
j_call: TRBJ1-3
cdr3_aa: CASSKTEEPGNTIYF
cdr3_nt: TGTGCCAGCAGCAAAACGGAGGAACCTGGAAACACCATATATTTT

d_call: .
v_call: TRBV28
j_call: TRBJ1-2
cdr3_aa: CASTGGSYGYTF
cdr3_nt: TGTGCCAGCACCGGGGGGAGCTATGGCTACACCTTC

d_call: .
v_call: TRBV28
j_call: TRBJ2-7
cdr3_aa: CASTLGGRTYEQYF
cdr3_nt: TGTGCCAGCACCTTGGGGGGTCGAACCTACGAGCAGTACTTC

d_call: .
v_call: TRBV7-3
j_call: TRBJ2-7
cdr3_aa: CASSHAQGYEQYF
cdr3_nt: TGTGCCAGCAGCCACGCCCAGGGCTACGAGCAGTACTTC

d_call: .
v_call: TRBV13
j_call: TRBJ1-4
cdr3_aa: CASSSRGWGPNEKLFF
cdr3_nt: TGTGCCAGCAGCTCGCGGGGGTGGGGGCCAAATGAAAAACTGTTTTTT

d_call: TRBD1
v_call: TRBV29-1
j_call: TRBJ2-7
cdr3_aa: CSVADRAYEQYF
cdr3_nt: TGCAGCGTCGCGGACAGGGCCTACGAGCAGTACTTC

d_call: .
v_call: TRBV28
j_call: TRBJ1-2
cdr3_aa: CASTGGIMWYGYTF
cdr3_nt: TGTGCCAGCACCGGGGGTATCATGTGGTATGGCTACACCTTC

d_call: .
v_call: TRBV15
j_call: TRBJ2-1
cdr3_aa: CATSRDFLGEQFF
cdr3_nt: TGTGCCACCAGCAGGGACTTTTTGGGTGAGCAGTTCTTC

d_call: TRBD1
v_call: TRBV4-3
j_call: TRBJ2-5
cdr3_aa: CASSQRLDRPETQYF
cdr3_nt: TGCGCCAGCAGCCAAAGGTTGGACAGGCCGGAGACCCAGTACTTC